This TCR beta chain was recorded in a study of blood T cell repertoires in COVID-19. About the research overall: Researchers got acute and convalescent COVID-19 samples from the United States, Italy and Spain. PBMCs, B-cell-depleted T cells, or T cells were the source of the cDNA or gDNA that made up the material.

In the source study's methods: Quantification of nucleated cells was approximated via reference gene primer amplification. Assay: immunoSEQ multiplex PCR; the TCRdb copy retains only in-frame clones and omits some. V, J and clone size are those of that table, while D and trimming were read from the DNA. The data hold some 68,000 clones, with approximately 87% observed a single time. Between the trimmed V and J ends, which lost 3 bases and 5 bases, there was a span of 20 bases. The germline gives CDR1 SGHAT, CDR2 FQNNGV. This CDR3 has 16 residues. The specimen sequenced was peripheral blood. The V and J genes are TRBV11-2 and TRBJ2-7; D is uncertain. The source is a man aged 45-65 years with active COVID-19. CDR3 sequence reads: CASSFFFGTPQDEQYF. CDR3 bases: TGTGCCAGCAGCTTCTTCTTCGGCACTCCCCAGGACGAGCAGTACTTC.